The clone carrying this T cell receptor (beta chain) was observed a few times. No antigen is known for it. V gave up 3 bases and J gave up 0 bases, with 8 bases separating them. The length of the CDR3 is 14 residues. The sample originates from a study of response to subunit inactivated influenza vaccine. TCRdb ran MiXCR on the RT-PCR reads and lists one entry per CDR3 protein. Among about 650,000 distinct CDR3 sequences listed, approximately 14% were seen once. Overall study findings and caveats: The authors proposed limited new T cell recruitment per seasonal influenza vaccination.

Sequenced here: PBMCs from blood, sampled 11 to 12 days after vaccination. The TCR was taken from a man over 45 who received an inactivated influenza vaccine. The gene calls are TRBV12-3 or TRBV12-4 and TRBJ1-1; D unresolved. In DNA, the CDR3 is TGTGCCAGCAGTTTCCGCAGGATGAACACTGAAGCTTTCTTT. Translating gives CASSFRRMNTEAFF.